Listed below are T cell receptor beta chains from one sample, sequenced in a study of blood T cell repertoires in COVID-19. Sequencing used immunoSEQ multiplex PCR; TCRdb keeps in-frame clones, though not all of them. The repertoire holds 140,000 or so clones, approximately 90% seen once, with 1.5% to 2% in the top ten. The sample was peripheral blood. Receptors were obtained from a human donor in a cohort sampled during active COVID-19. Both conserved end residues are part of each CDR3. The D gene is left open where the match is weak. A row's size may be missing; if present it is once, few, many or a size class.

cdr3_nt | cdr3_aa | clone_size | j_call | d_call | v_call
TGTGCCAGCAGCTTAAGGGGGCCCGGCACTGAAGCTTTCTTT | CASSLRGPGTEAFF | - | TRBJ1-1 | TRBD1 | TRBV13
TGTGCCAGCAGTGAGGGCCAGGGGGCGTGGGAGACCCAGTACTTC | CASSEGQGAWETQYF | - | TRBJ2-5 | TRBD1 | TRBV2
TGCGCCAGCAGCTTAAGCGGGGGGGAAGGCACCGGGGAGCTGTTTTTT | CASSLSGGEGTGELFF | - | TRBJ2-2 | TRBD2 | TRBV5-1
TGTGCCAGCAGCTCAGGCGGGGGGGGGAATCAGCCCCAGCATTTT | CASSSGGGGNQPQHF | - | TRBJ1-5 | - | TRBV9
TGTGCCTGGAGCGGGACAGCGAACACTGAAGCTTTCTTT | CAWSGTANTEAFF | - | TRBJ1-1 | TRBD1 | TRBV30
TGTGCCAGCAGTCGGATCCGGAGAGGCTACACCTTC | CASSRIRRGYTF | - | TRBJ1-2 | - | TRBV12-3/TRBV12-4
TGTGCCAGCTCACAGGGACAAATGGGCACCGGGGAGCTGTTTTTT | CASSQGQMGTGELFF | - | TRBJ2-2 | - | TRBV18
TGTGCCAGCGGAGGGAGGGGTAGGGAAAAACTGTTTTTT | CASGGRGREKLFF | - | TRBJ1-4 | - | TRBV6-6
TGCGCCAGCAGTTTGTTGTCCACAGGGAGCGCTGGAAACACCATATATTTT | CASSLLSTGSAGNTIYF | - | TRBJ1-3 | - | TRBV5-1
TGTGCCAGCAGGATAGGGGCCAGCACTGAAGCTTTCTTT | CASRIGASTEAFF | - | TRBJ1-1 | - | TRBV27
TGTGCCAGCAGCGTTCAGGAGGGACAGAAAGCTTTCTTT | CASSVQEGQKAFF | - | TRBJ1-1 | TRBD1 | TRBV5-4
TGTGCCAGCAGCCTCCGGGACAGACACACTGAAGCTTTCTTT | CASSLRDRHTEAFF | - | TRBJ1-1 | TRBD1 | TRBV7-9
TGTGCCAGCAGTTATGGGACATCGAAAACAGATACGCAGTATTTT | CASSYGTSKTDTQYF | - | TRBJ2-3 | - | TRBV6-5
TGTGCCAGCAGTTTCGAGGGACAAAATAATTCACCCCTCCACTTT | CASSFEGQNNSPLHF | - | TRBJ1-6 | - | TRBV9
TGCGCCAGCAGCCAAGATCGGGGTAGCAACACCATATATTTT | CASSQDRGSNTIYF | once | TRBJ1-3 | - | TRBV4-1
TGTGCCAGTAGTACAGGGACAGGGGAGTACGAAAAACTGTTTTTT | CASSTGTGEYEKLFF | - | TRBJ1-4 | TRBD1 | TRBV19
TGTGCCAGTAGTATAGGGAGGGGCGACAATGAGCAGTTCTTC | CASSIGRGDNEQFF | few | TRBJ2-1 | - | TRBV19
TGTGCTAGCAGCTTAGAGCTACTACCAGGGGGAAGCTCCTACGAGCAGTACTTC | CASSLELLPGGSSYEQYF | - | TRBJ2-7 | TRBD1 | TRBV7-7
TGTGCCATCAGTGAGTCAATGGGGACATTTTATGGCTACACCTTC | CAISESMGTFYGYTF | - | TRBJ1-2 | - | TRBV10-3
TGTGCCAGCAGCGTAGGGGCCACACAAGAGACCCAGTACTTC | CASSVGATQETQYF | - | TRBJ2-5 | - | TRBV9
TGCGCCATCACCTCAATACAGGGGGGCAATCAGCCCCAGCATTTT | CAITSIQGGNQPQHF | once | TRBJ1-5 | TRBD1 | TRBV5-1
TGTGCCAGCAGTGGAAGGACAGGGGGAAACACTGAAGCTTTCTTT | CASSGRTGGNTEAFF | - | TRBJ1-1 | TRBD1 | TRBV2
TGTGCCAGCAGCTCCGGGTATGAGTCAGATACGCAGTATTTT | CASSSGYESDTQYF | - | TRBJ2-3 | - | TRBV7-9
TGCGCCAGTACCGACTTAAACGGAGAGACCCAGTACTTC | CASTDLNGETQYF | - | TRBJ2-5 | - | TRBV4-1
TGTGCCAGCAGCACCCGACAGGAAACTAACTATGGCTACACCTTC | CASSTRQETNYGYTF | - | TRBJ1-2 | - | TRBV11-2
TGCAGCGATGACGGCGAGGGACAGGGGTTTTCACCCCTCCACTTT | CSDDGEGQGFSPLHF | - | TRBJ1-6 | TRBD1 | TRBV29-1
TGTGCCACCAGCAGAGATACACAGCCGGGGGATGAGCAGTTCTTC | CATSRDTQPGDEQFF | - | TRBJ2-1 | - | TRBV15
TGCGCCAGCAGTGCTTCTAGCGGGGGGCTAAGGGATACGCAGTATTTT | CASSASSGGLRDTQYF | - | TRBJ2-3 | TRBD2 | TRBV10-1
TGTGCCAGCAGCCCCCTCGGGGGAACTAATGAAAAACTGTTTTTT | CASSPLGGTNEKLFF | - | TRBJ1-4 | - | TRBV3-1/TRBV3-2
TGTGCCAGCCAATGGGGACAGGGTGAAAACACCATATATTTT | CASQWGQGENTIYF | - | TRBJ1-3 | TRBD1 | TRBV19
TGTGCTAGCAGCTCGGGACTAGCGGGGGAGACCCAGTACTTC | CASSSGLAGETQYF | - | TRBJ2-5 | TRBD2 | TRBV7-7
TGTGCCAGCAGTTACGGAGCGGGGCCCACAGATACGCAGTATTTT | CASSYGAGPTDTQYF | - | TRBJ2-3 | TRBD2 | TRBV6-6
TGTGCCAGCAGTTTCAGGGACTATGGCTACACCTTC | CASSFRDYGYTF | - | TRBJ1-2 | - | TRBV12-3/TRBV12-4
TGTGCCAGCATCCTGGGCTACACCTTC | CASILGYTF | - | TRBJ1-2 | - | TRBV12-3/TRBV12-4
TGCGCCAGCAGTGATCCGGTACGTGAAATGAACACTGAAGCTTTCTTT | CASSDPVREMNTEAFF | - | TRBJ1-1 | - | TRBV10-2
TGCAGTGCTAGTGGGGTGGGACTAGTCCACCCCTACGAGCAGTACTTC | CSASGVGLVHPYEQYF | - | TRBJ2-7 | TRBD2 | TRBV20-1
TGTGCCAGTAGCCCCCTGCGGGGCGATTACAATGAGCAGTTCTTC | CASSPLRGDYNEQFF | - | TRBJ2-1 | - | TRBV19
TGTGCCAGTGACAGGGACGGGGGAGCGACCCAGTACTTC | CASDRDGGATQYF | - | TRBJ2-5 | - | TRBV6-5
TGTGCCAGCAGCTTAGGCACAGCGAACACCGGGGAGCTGTTTTTT | CASSLGTANTGELFF | - | TRBJ2-2 | - | TRBV7-9
TGTGCCAGCAGCACCGGGGGTGATCAGCCCCAGCATTTT | CASSTGGDQPQHF | - | TRBJ1-5 | - | TRBV5-6
TGTGCCAGCTCACCGGGACAGGGCATCCAAAACATTCAGTACTTC | CASSPGQGIQNIQYF | - | TRBJ2-4 | TRBD1 | TRBV18
TGTGCCAGCAGCTTAGGGCGCAGGGCTGAAGCTTTCTTT | CASSLGRRAEAFF | - | TRBJ1-1 | - | TRBV7-9
TGCAGTGCTAGTCTCAGGACATTGAGCTCCTACGAGCAGTACTTC | CSASLRTLSSYEQYF | - | TRBJ2-7 | - | TRBV20-1
TGTGCCAGCAGTGCGACACTTGGGTCCTATAATTCACCCCTCCACTTT | CASSATLGSYNSPLHF | - | TRBJ1-6 | - | TRBV6-1
TGTGCCAGCAGTAGGGCTAGCGGAGCCAAAAACATTCAGTACTTC | CASSRASGAKNIQYF | - | TRBJ2-4 | TRBD2 | TRBV6-6
TGTGCCAGCAGTGAAACTGAGTCCGTTTACAATGAGCAGTTCTTC | CASSETESVYNEQFF | - | TRBJ2-1 | - | TRBV2
TGCAGTGCTAGAGGTAGCGCAGAGCAGTACTTC | CSARGSAEQYF | few | TRBJ2-7 | - | TRBV20-1
TGTGCCAGCAGTCCATTATATCAGGAAACCGGTGAAGCTTTCTTT | CASSPLYQETGEAFF | - | TRBJ1-1 | - | TRBV7-6
TGTGCCAGTAGTACATTTAACGAGGGTCAGCCCCAGCATTTT | CASSTFNEGQPQHF | - | TRBJ1-5 | - | TRBV19
TGTGCCAGCAGCGAATTCGGGGGGGTTGTTGAGCAGTTCTTC | CASSEFGGVVEQFF | many | TRBJ2-1 | TRBD2 | TRBV9
TGTGCCAGCAGCCAGTCGACAGGGGAGGGTGGCTACACCTTC | CASSQSTGEGGYTF | once | TRBJ1-2 | TRBD1 | TRBV3-1/TRBV3-2
TGCGCCAGCAGCCAAGACTACGCGCACACAGATACGCAGTATTTT | CASSQDYAHTDTQYF | - | TRBJ2-3 | - | TRBV4-3
TGTGCCAGCAGCCCACCGGGACAGGGTATCTACGAGCAGTACTTC | CASSPPGQGIYEQYF | - | TRBJ2-7 | TRBD1 | TRBV13